The source of this TCR beta chain is a study of identical twins. Regarding the study as a whole: Reduced insertions were recorded for abundant cord blood beta clonotypes, with no such pattern in memory repertoires. The study based its conclusions on cross-sectional statistical analysis and did not follow the same donors. Models predicted too little out-of-frame TCR alpha sharing in monozygotic twins.

Germline values: CDR1 MNHEY, CDR2 SVGAGI. The length of the CDR3 is 15 residues. V lost 1 base, J lost 3 bases, and 9 bases lay in between. MiXCR, applied by TCRdb to the 5' RACE reads, yields one record per CDR3 protein. The table shows 400,000 or so distinct CDR3 sequences, with roughly 10% occurring only once. This clonotype appeared a few times. No antigen is known for it. The source material was naive T cells sorted from blood. The V and J genes are TRBV6-5 and TRBJ2-2; D gene uncertain. The TCR comes from a woman in her forties or fifties in good health. CDR3: CASSYFPYDTGELFF. The CDR3 DNA reads TGTGCCAGCAGTTACTTTCCCTATGACACCGGGGAGCTGTTTTTT.